This T cell receptor (beta chain) was recorded in a study of shared clonotypes between healthy human individuals. In the study overall: Samples came from two female and three male donors aged 18 to 49. Overall study findings and caveats: A few donors had around 5.5% of their naive CD4 clonotypes in common.

The CDR3 totals 12 residues. V was cut by 6 bases and J by 10 bases, with 12 bases left in between. CDR1 is MRHNA, CDR2 SNTAGT, per germline. Remarks on this clone: What it binds is not known.

Deep level was the assay's run setting. Profiled with immunoSEQ multiplex PCR; TCRdb holds only in-frame clones, not every one. The sample yields a few million clones, roughly nine tenths seen once. J is TRBJ1-4 and V is TRBV6-4, with unresolved D. Sequencing input: naive CD4+ T cells sorted from blood. Subset specified: CD45RA+ positively selected. The receptor was derived from a man younger than 35 in good health. The CDR3 DNA follows: TGTGCCAGCAGGGGGATGGGTGGAAAACTGTTTTTT. Its protein is CASRGMGGKLFF.